The rows below give T cell receptor beta chains drawn from one sample of a study of Graves' ophthalmopathy and Graves' hyperthyroidism. One entry per CDR3 protein, called by TCRdb with MiXCR from the multiplex PCR reads. The repertoire has 900,000 to 1,200,000 distinct CDR3 sequences, about two fifths of them found once; the top ten carry 11%. Sequenced sample: peripheral blood or thyroid tissue (not recorded which). The receptors come from an adult man with Graves' hyperthyroidism. Both conserved end residues are part of each CDR3. The order of the fields is J gene, D gene, V gene, clone size, CDR3 DNA, CDR3 protein. A D gene is named only where the DNA matches it firmly. Only part of the rows carry a size: once, few, many, or a class if the clone is expanded.

TRBJ2-7 | NA | TRBV13 | few | TGTGCCAGCAGCTCCACAGGGAAGGCCTATCCCTACTTC | CASSSTGKAYPYF
TRBJ2-7 | TRBD1 | TRBV7-9 | NA | TGTGCCAGTAGTAACGTCCGTCGGGACAGGGGCTACGAGCAGTACTTC | CASSNVRRDRGYEQYF
TRBJ1-1 | NA | TRBV20-1 | many | TGCAGTGCTAGAGGTGGGGCAGGGGCGAACACTGAAGCTTTCTTT | CSARGGAGANTEAFF
TRBJ1-5 | NA | TRBV7-2 | NA | TGTGCCAGCAGCTTTAGGCCGGGACGGATTAGCAATCAGCCCCAGCATTTT | CASSFRPGRISNQPQHF
TRBJ2-7 | NA | TRBV7-8 | few | TGTGCCAGCAGAGCGACAGTAAGCTCCTACGAGCAGTACTTC | CASRATVSSYEQYF
TRBJ1-6 | NA | TRBV5-1 | many | TGCGCCAGCAGCTTGGCGCCAGGGGATTCACCCCTCCACTTT | CASSLAPGDSPLHF
TRBJ2-5 | NA | TRBV5-8 | many | TGTGCCAGCAGCTTTCTCCGACGGTACCAAGAGACCCAGTACTTC | CASSFLRRYQETQYF
TRBJ2-7 | TRBD2 | TRBV29-1 | NA | TGCAGCGCTTCAGGCGCGGGAGTCCCCTACGAGCAGTACTTC | CSASGAGVPYEQYF
TRBJ2-7 | TRBD1 | TRBV9 | NA | TGTGCCAGCAGCGAGGGGGGACAGGGGACGTCGTTACGCCAGCAGTACTTC | CASSEGGQGTSLRQQYF
TRBJ2-5 | NA | TRBV12-3/TRBV12-4 | NA | TGTGCCAGCAGTTCGGTGAACGAGCAGGATAAAGAGACCCAGTACTTC | CASSSVNEQDKETQYF
TRBJ2-7 | TRBD1 | TRBV5-8 | many | TGTGCCAGCAGCTTCGGGACAGGGAACGAGCAGTACTTC | CASSFGTGNEQYF
TRBJ2-2 | NA | TRBV10-3 | many | TGTGCCATCAGTGGGGGTGGGGGAACCAACACCGGGGAGCTGTTTTTT | CAISGGGGTNTGELFF
TRBJ1-2 | NA | TRBV9 | once | TGTGCCAGCAGCGCCTACGAGGGGGGTGGCTACACCTTC | CASSAYEGGGYTF
TRBJ2-5 | NA | TRBV7-6 | many | TGTGCCAGCAGCCGGGGGGCGAGGGAAGAGACCCAGTACTTC | CASSRGAREETQYF
TRBJ1-6 | TRBD1 | TRBV12-3/TRBV12-4 | NA | TGTGCCAGCTCTTACGGGACAGGGGTTTCACCCCTCCACTTT | CASSYGTGVSPLHF
TRBJ2-7 | NA | TRBV29-1 | many | TGCAGCGTTGTAAGGGACTCCTACGAGCAGTACTTC | CSVVRDSYEQYF
TRBJ1-6 | NA | TRBV3-1 | many | TGTGCCAGCAGCCAATCCGTCACAGGCCTCCACTTT | CASSQSVTGLHF
TRBJ2-7 | TRBD1 | TRBV3-1 | few | TGTGCCAGCAGCCAAACCGGGACAGCCCCCTACGAGCAGTACTTC | CASSQTGTAPYEQYF
TRBJ1-2 | NA | TRBV7-9 | many | TGTGCCAGCAGCTTTGGAACAGGAGCGAGCTACACCTTC | CASSFGTGASYTF
TRBJ2-7 | TRBD1 | TRBV9 | NA | TGTGCCAGCAGCTTCTACGAGGACAGGGGCTACGAGCAGTACTTC | CASSFYEDRGYEQYF
TRBJ1-6 | TRBD1 | TRBV5-1 | many | TGCGCCAGCAGCTACAGACAGGGGAGCTTTTCACCCCTCCACTTT | CASSYRQGSFSPLHF
TRBJ2-7 | NA | TRBV11-2 | many | TGTGCCAGCAGACAGACATACCGGGACACCAACGAGCAGTACTTC | CASRQTYRDTNEQYF
TRBJ1-5 | NA | TRBV24-1 | many | TGTGCCACCAGTGATGACAACCGGGTTCAGCCCCAGCATTTT | CATSDDNRVQPQHF
TRBJ2-2 | NA | TRBV20-1 | once | TGCAGTGCTAGAGATGGGGGTGGGAACACCGGGGAGCTGTTTTTT | CSARDGGGNTGELFF
TRBJ1-5 | TRBD1 | TRBV2 | NA | TGTGCCATCCGACAGGGCAGTCAGCCCCAGCATTTT | CAIRQGSQPQHF
TRBJ2-7 | NA | TRBV7-2 | NA | TGTGCCAGCAGCTTAGCCAGGACCAACTACGAGCAGTACTTC | CASSLARTNYEQYF
TRBJ2-3 | TRBD1 | TRBV2 | NA | TGTGCCAGCATTCAGGGGGCCAGCACAGATACGCAGTATTTT | CASIQGASTDTQYF
TRBJ2-2 | NA | TRBV6-2/TRBV6-3 | NA | TGTGCCAGCAGACGGGACCCCACCGGGGAGCTGTTTTTT | CASRRDPTGELFF
TRBJ2-2 | TRBD2 | TRBV14 | many | TGTGCCAGCAGCCAAGGACTAGCGGGGGGCTCGAACACCGGGGAGCTGTTTTTT | CASSQGLAGGSNTGELFF
TRBJ1-1 | TRBD1 | TRBV7-2 | many | TGTGCCAGCAGCTTCCGACAGGGTTTCGTGACTGAAGCTTTCTTT | CASSFRQGFVTEAFF
TRBJ1-5 | TRBD1 | TRBV20-1 | few | TGCAGTGCCCAACAGGGGTCCCAGCCCCAGCATTTT | CSAQQGSQPQHF
TRBJ2-5 | TRBD1 | TRBV20-1 | few | TGCAGTGCTAGAAGACAGGGCAGGGAGACCCAGTACTTC | CSARRQGRETQYF
TRBJ2-5 | NA | TRBV12-3/TRBV12-4 | many | TGTGCCAGCAGTTCAACAGGGTCGACGGGGGCCGCCGGAGAGACCCAGTACTTC | CASSSTGSTGAAGETQYF
TRBJ1-5 | NA | TRBV20-1 | many | TGCAGTGCAACCCCCCGACAATTTGGTCAGCCCCAGCATTTT | CSATPRQFGQPQHF
TRBJ1-4 | NA | TRBV4-3 | many | TGCGCCAGCAGCCAAGATCGGAACAGGGCTGATGAAAAACTGTTTTTT | CASSQDRNRADEKLFF
TRBJ1-6 | TRBD1 | TRBV10-3 | few | TGTGCCATCAGAGCGGGACAGGGGGTCTCACCCCTCCACTTT | CAIRAGQGVSPLHF
TRBJ1-2 | NA | TRBV15 | NA | TGTGCCACCAGCAGGGGTACGGGTTCCGCGCTCTATGGCTACACCTTC | CATSRGTGSALYGYTF
TRBJ2-5 | TRBD2 | TRBV24-1 | many | TGTGCCACCAGTGACCCCGGGACTAGCCCATCACCAGGCGAGACCCAGTACTTC | CATSDPGTSPSPGETQYF
TRBJ2-5 | NA | TRBV29-1 | NA | TGCAGCGTTAGCCCTTCGGGGGAAGAGACCCAGTACTTC | CSVSPSGEETQYF
TRBJ2-6 | NA | TRBV25-1 | NA | TGTGCCAGCGGTAACAGGGCCAACGTCCTGACTTTC | CASGNRANVLTF
TRBJ1-1 | NA | TRBV19 | many | TGTGCCAGTAGTTCTTTTGTCGTGACACAAAACCAGGCTGAAGCTTTCTTT | CASSSFVVTQNQAEAFF
TRBJ2-7 | TRBD2 | TRBV7-9 | NA | TGTGCCAGCAGCCGACTAGCCTCCTACAATGAGCAGTACTTC | CASSRLASYNEQYF
TRBJ1-5 | TRBD1 | TRBV10-2 | few | TGTGCCAGCAGTTACACGGGACAGGGGAATCAGCCCCAGCATTTT | CASSYTGQGNQPQHF